This TCR beta chain was recovered during a study of liver allograft versus peripheral blood T cells (dated by TCRdb to about 2020). For the study in its entirety: T cell receptor repertoires present within transplanted livers were compared with repertoires in the peripheral blood of liver transplant recipients.

TCRdb records Illumina MiSeq as the sequencer. Using fastp trimming at Q25 and MiXCR clonotype assembly, TCRdb reanalyzed the public sequencing data and kept in-frame beta chains. Rows are combined by CDR3 protein, so each entry shows the most common genes and DNA. This sample comprises approximately 10,000 distinct CDR3 sequences, 19% of them detected only once. The ten largest clones add up to about 1.8% of the sample. The junction shows trimming of 0 bases on V and 2 bases on J, plus 11 bases between the germline ends. From the cysteine through the phenylalanine, the CDR3 covers 15 amino acids. Only CDR3 DNA is held: 45 bases, read in frame from base 1. CDR1 and CDR2 are drawn from the germline V gene: MNHNS, SASEGT. This clonotype was detected only a few times. The target of this receptor is not known. Base qualities are missing; no much larger clone stands one base away. The paper as a whole reports these results and caveats: The T cell receptor repertoires within liver allografts were reported to be different from the T cell receptor repertoires detected in peripheral blood.

Recombination connected TRBV6-1 to TRBJ2-7; the D gene assignment is ambiguous. The sequence came from a human patient who had a liver transplant. The graft donor may be the source of some T cells after a transplant. The sequenced DNA is TGTGCCAGCAGTGAAGCCTTGGGTAGCCCCTACGAGCAGTACTTC. Translated, it gives CASSEALGSPYEQYF.